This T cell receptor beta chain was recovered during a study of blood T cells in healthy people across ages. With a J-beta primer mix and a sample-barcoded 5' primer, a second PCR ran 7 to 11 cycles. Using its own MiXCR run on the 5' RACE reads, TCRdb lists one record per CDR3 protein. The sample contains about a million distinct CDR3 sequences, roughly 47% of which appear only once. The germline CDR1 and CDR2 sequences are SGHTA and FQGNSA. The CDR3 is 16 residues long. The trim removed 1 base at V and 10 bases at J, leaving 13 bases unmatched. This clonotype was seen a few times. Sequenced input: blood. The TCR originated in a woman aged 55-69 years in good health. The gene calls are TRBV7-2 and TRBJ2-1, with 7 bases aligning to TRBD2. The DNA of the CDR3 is TGTGCCAGCAGCTTAGGCCTCCGGGACTATAGTGTGGAGCAGTTCTTC. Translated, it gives CASSLGLRDYSVEQFF.